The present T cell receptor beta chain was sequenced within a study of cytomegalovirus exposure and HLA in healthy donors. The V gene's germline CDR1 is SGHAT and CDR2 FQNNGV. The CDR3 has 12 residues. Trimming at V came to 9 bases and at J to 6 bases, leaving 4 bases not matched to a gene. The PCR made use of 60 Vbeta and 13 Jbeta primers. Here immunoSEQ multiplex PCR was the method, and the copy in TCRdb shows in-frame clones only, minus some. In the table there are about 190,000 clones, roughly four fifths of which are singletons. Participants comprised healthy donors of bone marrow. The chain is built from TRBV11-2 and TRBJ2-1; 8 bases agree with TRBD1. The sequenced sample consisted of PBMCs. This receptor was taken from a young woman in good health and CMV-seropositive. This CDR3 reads CASRTGGNEQFF. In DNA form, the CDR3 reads TGTGCCAGTCGTACAGGGGGCAATGAGCAGTTCTTC. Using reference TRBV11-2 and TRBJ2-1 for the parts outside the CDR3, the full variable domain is EAGVAQSPRYKIIEKRQSVAFWCNPISGHATLYWYQQILGQGPKLLIQFQNNGVVDDSQLPKDRFSAERLKGVDSTLKIQPAKLEDSAVYLCASRTGGNEQFFGPGTRLTVL.